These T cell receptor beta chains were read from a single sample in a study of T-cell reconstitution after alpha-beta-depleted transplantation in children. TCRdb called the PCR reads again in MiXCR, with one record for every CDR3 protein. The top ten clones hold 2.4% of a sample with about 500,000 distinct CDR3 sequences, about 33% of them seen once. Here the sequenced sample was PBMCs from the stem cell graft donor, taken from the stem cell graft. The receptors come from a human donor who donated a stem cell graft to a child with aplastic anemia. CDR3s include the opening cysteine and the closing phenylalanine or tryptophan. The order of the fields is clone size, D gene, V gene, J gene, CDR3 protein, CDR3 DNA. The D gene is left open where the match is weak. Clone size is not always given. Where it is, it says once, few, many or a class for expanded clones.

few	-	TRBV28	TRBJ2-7	CASRAGAQTGGSYEQYF	TGTGCCAGCAGGGCGGGTGCCCAAACCGGGGGCTCCTACGAGCAGTACTTC
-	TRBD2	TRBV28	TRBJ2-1	CASIGGLAVYNEQFF	TGTGCCAGCATAGGGGGACTAGCGGTGTACAATGAGCAGTTCTTC
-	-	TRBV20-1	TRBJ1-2	CSASQDSANYGYTF	TGCAGTGCCAGCCAGGATTCAGCTAACTATGGCTACACCTTC
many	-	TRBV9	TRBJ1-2	CASRNERGHSTGGYTF	TGTGCCAGCAGGAACGAACGGGGACATTCCACAGGAGGCTACACCTTC
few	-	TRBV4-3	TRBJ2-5	CASSQVEGLGGETQYF	TGCGCCAGCAGCCAAGTAGAAGGACTAGGGGGAGAGACCCAGTACTTC
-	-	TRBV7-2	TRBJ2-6	CASSLYATGANVLTF	TGTGCCAGCAGCTTATACGCTACAGGGGCCAACGTCCTGACTTTC
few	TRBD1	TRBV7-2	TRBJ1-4	CASSLDGQGAGKLFF	TGTGCCAGCAGCTTAGACGGGCAGGGGGCGGGAAAACTGTTTTTT
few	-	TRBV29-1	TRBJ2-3	CSVGVRTSTDTQYF	TGCAGCGTTGGGGTCCGGACTAGCACAGATACGCAGTATTTT
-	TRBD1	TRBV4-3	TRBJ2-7	CASSQFAADRGFLDEQYF	TGCGCCAGCAGCCAATTTGCCGCGGACAGGGGATTTTTGGACGAGCAGTACTTC
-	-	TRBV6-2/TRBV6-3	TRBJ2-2	CASSYEAEELFF	TGTGCCAGCAGTTACGAGGCGGAGGAGCTGTTTTTT
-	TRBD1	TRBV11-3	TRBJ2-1	CASSSWDRAGNEQFF	TGTGCCAGCAGCTCATGGGACAGGGCGGGGAATGAGCAGTTCTTC
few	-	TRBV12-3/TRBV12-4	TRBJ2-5	CASRPQGQETQYF	TGTGCCAGCAGGCCTCAGGGTCAAGAGACCCAGTACTTC
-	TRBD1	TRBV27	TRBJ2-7	CASSLYRGNEQYF	TGTGCCAGCAGTTTATACAGGGGGAACGAGCAGTACTTC
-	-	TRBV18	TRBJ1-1	CASSPGRPTEAFF	TGTGCCAGCTCACCAGGGAGACCCACTGAAGCTTTCTTT
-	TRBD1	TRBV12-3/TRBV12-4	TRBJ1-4	CASSFKGQGFNEKLFF	TGTGCCAGCAGTTTTAAGGGACAGGGCTTTAATGAAAAACTGTTTTTT
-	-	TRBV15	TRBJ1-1	CATSRDSKTNTEAFF	TGTGCCACCAGCAGAGATTCAAAGACGAACACTGAAGCTTTCTTT
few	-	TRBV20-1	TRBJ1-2	CSAREFGYGYTF	TGCAGTGCTAGAGAATTCGGCTATGGCTACACCTTC
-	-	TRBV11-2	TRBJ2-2	CASTLRRDSYTGELFF	TGTGCCAGCACTTTGAGGAGGGACAGTTACACCGGGGAGCTGTTTTTT
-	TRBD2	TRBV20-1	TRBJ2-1	CSANSGLADYNEQFF	TGCAGTGCTAACTCCGGACTAGCCGATTACAATGAGCAGTTCTTC
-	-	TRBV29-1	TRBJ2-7	CSVEDDMGYEQYF	TGCAGCGTTGAAGATGACATGGGGTACGAGCAGTACTTC
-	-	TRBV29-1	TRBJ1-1	CSVDTTVSNTEAFF	TGCAGCGTTGACACGACAGTCTCGAACACTGAAGCTTTCTTT
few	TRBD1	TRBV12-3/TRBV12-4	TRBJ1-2	CASSLTPGQGNYGYTF	TGTGCCAGCAGTCTCACACCGGGACAGGGGAACTATGGCTACACCTTC
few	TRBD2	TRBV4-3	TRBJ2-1	CASSQREGGNEQFF	TGCGCCAGCAGCCAACGGGAGGGCGGCAATGAGCAGTTCTTC
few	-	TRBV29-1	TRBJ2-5	CSVGAPQETQYF	TGCAGCGTTGGGGCGCCCCAGGAGACCCAGTACTTC
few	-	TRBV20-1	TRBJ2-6	CSASGRRANVLTF	TGCAGTGCTAGCGGGCGGAGGGCCAACGTCCTGACTTTC
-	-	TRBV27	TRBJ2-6	CASSRRGRGRTGANVLTF	TGTGCCAGCAGCCGAAGGGGCAGGGGAAGGACTGGGGCCAACGTCCTGACTTTC
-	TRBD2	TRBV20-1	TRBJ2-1	CSARRGGRAIHEQFF	TGCAGTGCTAGACGTGGCGGGAGGGCCATACATGAGCAGTTCTTC
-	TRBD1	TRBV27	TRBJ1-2	CASRDRANYGYTF	TGTGCCAGCCGGGACAGAGCTAACTATGGCTACACCTTC
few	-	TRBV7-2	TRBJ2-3	CASSLEFGPRRQYF	TGTGCCAGCAGCTTAGAATTCGGGCCCAGGAGGCAGTATTTT
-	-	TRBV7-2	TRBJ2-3	CASSLTAGGEDTQYF	TGTGCCAGCAGCTTAACAGCGGGTGGGGAAGATACGCAGTATTTT
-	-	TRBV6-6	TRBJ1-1	CASSYLRGMAFF	TGTGCCAGCAGTTACTTAAGGGGGATGGCTTTCTTT
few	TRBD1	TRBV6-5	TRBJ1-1	CASSTRTGMNTEAFF	TGTGCCAGCAGTACTCGGACAGGGATGAACACTGAAGCTTTCTTT
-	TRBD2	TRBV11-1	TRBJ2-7	CASSRGGLAVYEQYF	TGTGCCAGCAGTCGCGGGGGGCTAGCCGTCTACGAGCAGTACTTC
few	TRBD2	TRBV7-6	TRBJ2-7	CASSQAAGGPPSSYEQYF	TGTGCCAGCAGCCAGGCGGCGGGAGGGCCCCCTAGCTCCTACGAGCAGTACTTC
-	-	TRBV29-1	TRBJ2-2	CSAGPITGELFF	TGCAGCGCGGGACCGATCACCGGGGAGCTGTTTTTT
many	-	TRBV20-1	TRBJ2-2	CSARETRADTGELFF	TGCAGTGCTAGAGAAACTCGGGCGGACACCGGGGAGCTGTTTTTT
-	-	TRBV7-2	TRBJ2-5	CASSLGAAGGGETQYF	TGTGCCAGCAGCTTAGGGGCAGCAGGAGGGGGAGAGACCCAGTACTTC
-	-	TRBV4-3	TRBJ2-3	CASSQDTLREKSADTQYF	TGCGCCAGCAGCCAAGATACTCTACGGGAGAAGTCGGCAGATACGCAGTATTTT
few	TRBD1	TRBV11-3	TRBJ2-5	CASSFRGLDIGETQYF	TGTGCCAGCAGCTTCAGGGGGCTGGATATTGGCGAGACCCAGTACTTC
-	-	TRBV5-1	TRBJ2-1	CASSRQRPNEQFF	TGCGCCAGCAGCAGACAGCGCCCCAATGAGCAGTTCTTC
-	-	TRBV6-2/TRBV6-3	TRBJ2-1	CASSYSGTKGTYNEQFF	TGTGCCAGCAGTTACTCCGGGACAAAAGGAACCTACAATGAGCAGTTCTTC
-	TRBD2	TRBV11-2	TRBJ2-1	CASSLAGGPNEQFF	TGTGCCAGCAGCCTAGCGGGAGGGCCCAATGAGCAGTTCTTC
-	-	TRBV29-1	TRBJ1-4	CRSRRVGDEKLFF	TGCAGGTCGCGCAGGGTGGGGGATGAAAAACTGTTTTTT
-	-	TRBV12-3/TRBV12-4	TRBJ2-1	CASSLSNRYNEQFF	TGTGCCAGCAGTCTCTCCAACAGATACAATGAGCAGTTCTTC
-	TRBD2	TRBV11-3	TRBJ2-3	CASSLSLRAGVADTQYF	TGTGCCAGCAGCTTATCCCTCCGAGCGGGAGTAGCAGATACGCAGTATTTT
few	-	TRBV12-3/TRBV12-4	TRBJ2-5	CASSFQDSQETQYF	TGTGCCAGCAGTTTCCAGGACAGCCAAGAGACCCAGTACTTC
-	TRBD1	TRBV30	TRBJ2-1	CAWSVRPIGTGVYNEQFF	TGTGCCTGGAGTGTACGTCCCATAGGGACAGGGGTGTACAATGAGCAGTTCTTC
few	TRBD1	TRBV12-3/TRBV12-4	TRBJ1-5	CASRKQGTSNQPQHF	TGTGCCAGCAGGAAACAGGGGACATCCAATCAGCCCCAGCATTTT
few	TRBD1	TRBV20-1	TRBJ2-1	CSAPRGPSSYNEQFF	TGCAGTGCCCCCAGGGGGCCGAGCTCCTACAATGAGCAGTTCTTC
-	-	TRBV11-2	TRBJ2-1	CARSILRISGAPYNEQFF	TGTGCCCGCAGTATCCTCCGGATTAGCGGAGCCCCCTACAATGAGCAGTTCTTC
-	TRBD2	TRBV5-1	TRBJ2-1	CASGLTGTRRHEQFF	TGCGCCAGCGGACTAACCGGGACTAGGCGGCACGAGCAGTTCTTC
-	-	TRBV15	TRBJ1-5	CATGREGGINQPQHF	TGTGCCACGGGACGGGAGGGGGGAATCAATCAGCCCCAGCATTTT
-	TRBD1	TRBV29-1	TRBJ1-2	CSVAGTGGVGYGYTF	TGCAGCGTCGCAGGGACAGGAGGGGTTGGGTATGGCTACACCTTC
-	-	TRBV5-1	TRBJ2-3	CASSWERDTQYF	TGCGCCAGCAGCTGGGAAAGGGATACGCAGTATTTT
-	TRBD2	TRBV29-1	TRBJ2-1	CSVEDPQREGPYNEQFF	TGCAGCGTTGAAGATCCGCAGCGGGAGGGCCCTTACAATGAGCAGTTCTTC